This record covers a single T cell receptor beta chain. The antigen remains undetermined. V was cut by 6 bases and J by 5 bases, with 5 bases left in between. This CDR3 has 10 amino acids. CDR1 and CDR2 from the germline V gene are SGHRS and YFSETQ. Researchers report immunoSEQ v3.0 was run at survey level. Profiled with immunoSEQ multiplex PCR; TCRdb holds only in-frame clones, not every one. The profile covers some 31,000 clones, with approximately 97% appearing a single time and less than 3.5% taken by the ten largest. These data belong to a study of long-term antiretroviral therapy in people with HIV. Study results and caveats: HIV repertoires had narrower CDR3 length ranges than controls. ART adherence, viral resistance and therapy changes were not recorded.

The TCR sequence derives from a man aged 30 to 39 with HIV. The chain joins TRBV5-1 to TRBJ2-5; D is ambiguous. Sample: unsorted PBMCs, taken 6.9 years after starting antiretroviral therapy. The CDR3 nucleotides are TGCGCCAGCATCTCTGAGACCCAGTACTTC. Its translation is CASISETQYF.